What follows is one TCR beta chain and its context. Its matching antigen is unknown. In the authors' methods: Samples had a median of roughly 100,000 TCRs, ranging roughly 20,000 to 690,600. TCRdb re-called the RACE reads through MiXCR, storing one row per CDR3 protein. The V and J calls and clone size come from TCRdb's table, not from the authors' own analysis. Of some 65,000 distinct CDR3 sequences in the sample, 6% to 7% were seen once. The data originate from a study of human T cells and chemical hapten exposure. General study findings and limits: Those TCRs sitting above 1 in 1000 frequency stayed the same with DPC sensitization.

Described time point: healthy volunteer bleed at 6 weeks. The authors extracted total RNA from unfractionated whole blood. The CDR3 is made up of 19 amino acids. V lost 0 bases, J lost 1 base, and 10 bases stayed unmatched. Germline values: CDR1 SGHAT, CDR2 FQNNGV. The source material was whole blood. This chain connects TRBV11-2 to TRBJ2-5; the match to TRBD2 covers 11 bases. The receptor was isolated from a female donor in good health. Some clones in this sample may be carry-over from other donors' samples. CDR3 in DNA: TGTGCCAGCAGCTTAGATGCTCTAGCGGGAGGAGGGGTCCAAGAGACCCAGTACTTC. This encodes CASSLDALAGGGVQETQYF.